This is a list of T cell receptor beta chains from one sample in a study of blood T cell repertoires in COVID-19. Generated by immunoSEQ multiplex PCR, the TCRdb table keeps only in-frame clones and is missing some. Of about 160,000 clones in the sample, 75% to 90% were seen once. Material: peripheral blood. These receptors originate from a woman older than 75 with active or convalescent COVID-19. Both conserved end residues are part of each CDR3.

v_call	cdr3_aa
TRBV7-2	CASSISGGAYEQYF
TRBV6-2/TRBV6-3	CASSYPPLAGDEQYF
TRBV10-1	CASSAGTVTGELFF
TRBV7-9	CASSSTGNAEAFF
TRBV13	CASSPRMGGTNSPLHF
TRBV18	CASSPEGWASYEQYF
TRBV2	CASSRRTISGNEKLFF
TRBV28	CASSSAGQGNSPLHF
TRBV12-5	CASGLVPDGDGNQPQHF
TRBV12-5	CASGLFLRQETQYF
TRBV7-9	CASSPPGLAPYNEQFF
TRBV19	CASSTAGTANSPLHF
TRBV30	CAWKRLTGPSYNEQFF
TRBV13	CASSSLRSGGLAGELFF
TRBV19	CASSDRGVHGYTF
TRBV4-1	CASSLAGVPLDTQYF
TRBV3-1/TRBV3-2	CASSQGAGVGNTIYF
TRBV19	CASTPRGGFNQPQHF
TRBV6-1	CASSEKGLRTYEQYF
TRBV5-6	CASLKGLTSYNEQFF
TRBV4-2	CASSQDGANSYNEQFF
TRBV6-6	CASSYSAGSSGNTIYF
TRBV2	CASSWTGGRNSPLHF
TRBV11-2	CASSPVVATNTEAFF
TRBV4-1	CASSQTDRGGGYTF
TRBV4-1	CASSQGQGGNSNQPQHF
TRBV19	CATNKQGNYEQYF
TRBV6-5	CASSTGQGYYEKLFF
TRBV19	CASRDASGGETQYF
TRBV7-7	CASSLGGRAGETQYF
TRBV27	CASRPRTDQTNTEAFF
TRBV11-2	CASKASGADTQYF
TRBV12-3/TRBV12-4	CASSFYRNTEAFF
TRBV19	CATRTAANTGELFF
TRBV19	CASSYRGTNTEAFF
TRBV4-3	CASSQDRGSTNEKLFF
TRBV29-1	CRICRVRYEQYF
TRBV3-1/TRBV3-2	CASSRGWTEAFF
TRBV2	CASRRTSGANVLTF
TRBV12-5	CASGSKNTEAFF
TRBV11-2	CASSLGTGASGANVLTF
TRBV2	CASRPQTNQPQHF
TRBV5-4	CASSPGGGQGAYEQYF
TRBV19	CASRLSRIPDTQYF
TRBV11-2	CASSLATGTVNEKLFF
TRBV6-2/TRBV6-3	CASSYDTTMNTEAFF
TRBV7-7	CASSSDRGTTDTQYF
TRBV5-4	CASSISGGRTGELFF
TRBV9	CASSVQGENTEAFF
TRBV7-2	CASSRRVLAGSYNEQFF
TRBV19	CASSIPLGQGEKLFF
TRBV9	CASSVEAWETGYGNTIYF
TRBV10-3	CAISESSSYNSPLHF
TRBV19	CASSTTPSYGYTF
TRBV27	CASSLWGGNTEAFF
TRBV27	CASRFQGATEAFF
TRBV4-3	CASSQAVGSLSGANVLTF